This entry lists 25 T cell receptor beta chains sequenced from one sample in a study of shared clonotypes between healthy human individuals. The repertoire was sequenced with immunoSEQ multiplex PCR; TCRdb's copy has only in-frame clones and lacks some. The table records 2 million to 2.5 million clones, 90% to 97% of them present only once. The sequenced material came from naive CD4+ T cells sorted from blood. The subset: CD45RA+ positively selected. All receptors derive from a man aged 18 to 29 in good health.

This clone showed up just a few times. The chain uses TRBV19 and TRBJ1-5, with D possibly TRBD1 on 5 matching bases. Germline CDR1 and CDR2: LNHDA and SQIVND (reference sequence). This CDR3 comprises 15 residues. Trimming stripped 3 bases from V and 9 bases from J, with 18 bases between. CDR3 bases: TGTGCCAGTAGTATGGGCTGGGGGACCCTATGGCCCCAGCATTTT. As protein: CASSMGWGTLWPQHF.

On this clone: Different DNA sequences within this sample yield the same CDR3. The chain employs TRBV5-1 and TRBJ2-7; 12 bases agree with TRBD1. Germline V gene sequence: CDR1 SGHRS, CDR2 YFSETQ. CDR3 length: 14 residues. V dropped 4 bases and J dropped 4; count of bases not matched to a gene: 3. As DNA, the CDR3 is TGCGCCAGCAGCGGGGGACAGGGGGCATACGAGCAGTACTTC. It yields the protein CASSGGQGAYEQYF.

The V gene is TRBV2, the J gene TRBJ2-7; 13 bases are a match to TRBD2. The trim removed 3 bases at V and 1 base at J, leaving 6 bases unmatched. CDR3 length: 17 amino acids. CDR1 is SNHLY, CDR2 FYNNEI, per germline. CDR3 loop: CASSDYRTSGSSYEQYF. The CDR3 nucleotides read TGTGCCAGCAGTGACTACAGGACTAGCGGGAGTTCCTACGAGCAGTACTTC. Full variable domain (missing parts from reference TRBV2 and TRBJ2-7): EPEVTQTPSHQVTQMGQEVILRCVPISNHLYFYWYRQILGQKVEFLVSFYNNEISEKSEIFDDQFSVERPDGSNFTLKIRSTKLEDSAMYFCASSDYRTSGSSYEQYFGPGTRLTVT.

The chain joins TRBV5-6 to TRBJ2-7; TRBD1 agrees at 10 bases. Germline loops: CDR1 SGHDT, CDR2 YYEEEE. This CDR3 spans 16 amino acids. After removal of 3 bases from V and 4 bases from J, the junction contained 10 bases not matched to a gene. CDR3 coding DNA: TGTGCCAGCAGCTGGAGGGGGACAGGGGAGAGTTACGAGCAGTACTTC. It translates to CASSWRGTGESYEQYF.

The chain couples TRBV5-6 to TRBJ2-2; D not certain. This CDR3 is 15 amino acids long. The V end was cut by 0 bases, the J end by 1 base, with 7 bases between. The germline V gene encodes CDR1 SGHDT and CDR2 YYEEEE. As DNA, the CDR3 is TGTGCCAGCAGCTTGGTCACGTTGAACACCGGGGAGCTGTTTTTT. Translation gives CASSLVTLNTGELFF.

The V gene is TRBV19, the J gene TRBJ1-6, with 8 bases lining up with TRBD1. From germline, CDR1 is LNHDA and CDR2 SQIVND (reference sequence). V was clipped by 5 bases and J by 6 bases; unmatched bases: 6. The CDR3 runs to 15 residues. The CDR3 DNA reads as TGTGCCAGTAGTGGAGGGGACAGGACTAATTCACCCCTCCACTTT. Its translation: CASSGGDRTNSPLHF. Looking up the rest from reference TRBV19 and TRBJ1-6 gives the full variable domain: DGGITQSPKYLFRKEGQNVTLSCEQNLNHDAMYWYRQDPGQGLRLIYYSQIVNDFQKGDIAEGYSVSREKKESFPLTVTSAQKNPTAFYLCASSGGDRTNSPLHFGNGTRLTVT.

V and J are TRBV4-2 and TRBJ1-2; 7 bases match TRBD1. The length of the CDR3 is 14 residues. V lost 6 bases, J lost 4 bases, and 8 bases stayed unmatched. CDR1 is LGHNA, CDR2 YNFKEQ, per germline. DNA for the CDR3: TGTGCCAGCAGGGATCAGGGGGAACCCTATGGCTACACCTTC. Residues: CASRDQGEPYGYTF.

V usage is TRBV7-9 and J usage is TRBJ2-2, with TRBD2 as a possible D gene (5 bases). Trimming took off 1 base at V and 2 bases at J, with 14 bases between the two ends. Germline CDR1 reads SEHNR; CDR2 reads FQNEAQ (reference sequence). This CDR3 contains 17 residues. CDR3 coding DNA: TGTGCCAGCAGCTTAGGGACGGGAAGGTTTAACACCGGGGAGCTGTTTTTT. It is translated as CASSLGTGRFNTGELFF.

This chain uses TRBV30 with TRBJ1-4, with D hard to call. Germline values: CDR1 GTSNPN, CDR2 SVGIG (reference sequence). Trimming pared 0 bases from V and 8 bases from J, leaving 10 bases between. The CDR3 totals 13 residues. As DNA, the CDR3 is TGTGCCTGGAGTGTACCCCCTCCCGAAAAACTGTTTTTT. It encodes CAWSVPPPEKLFF.

The chain couples TRBV7-9 to TRBJ1-1; a possible D gene is TRBD1 (5 bases). V was trimmed by 5 bases and J by 3 bases, leaving 22 bases between them. This CDR3 has 17 residues. Germline values: CDR1 SEHNR, CDR2 FQNEAQ (reference sequence). The CDR3 sequence: CASSHAGTFSYDTEAFF. CDR3 coding DNA: TGTGCCAGCAGCCATGCCGGGACGTTTTCCTACGACACTGAAGCTTTCTTT.

The chain links TRBV28 to TRBJ2-2; TRBD2 agrees at 7 bases. Germline CDR1 MDHEN, CDR2 SYDVKM. The length of the CDR3 is 15 residues. V was clipped by 7 bases and J by 4 bases; unmatched bases: 9. CDR3 DNA: TGTGCCAGCAAGGGAGGGCAGGGAATCACCGGGGAGCTGTTTTTT. Amino acids: CASKGGQGITGELFF. The variable domain in full, with the rest retrieved from reference TRBV28 and TRBJ2-2, is DVKVTQSSRYLVKRTGEKVFLECVQDMDHENMFWYRQDPGLGLRLIYFSYDVKMKEKGDIPEGYSVSREKKERFSLILESASTNQTSMYLCASKGGQGITGELFFGEGSRLTVL.

The V call is TRBV18, the J call TRBJ2-5; maybe TRBD2 (5 bases). Deletions cut 5 bases from V and 5 bases from J, with 12 bases between. The CDR3 is 13 residues long. The germline gives CDR1 KGHSH, CDR2 LQKENI. CDR3 nucleotide sequence: TGTGCCAGCTCAGGAATTGGGGAGGAGACCCAGTACTTC. Protein: CASSGIGEETQYF.

The count of this clone is one. This sequence joins TRBV7-2 and TRBJ2-7; D is unclear. V lost 1 base, J lost 0 bases, and 13 bases lay in between. CDR1 and CDR2 (germline): SGHTA, FQGNSA. CDR3 length: 16 residues. The CDR3 region has the DNA TGTGCCAGCAGCTTAGGGATGTGGGCGAGCTCCTACGAGCAGTACTTC. Protein product: CASSLGMWASSYEQYF.

This chain joins TRBV6-5 and TRBJ1-2; 8 bases are shared with TRBD1. The trim removed 1 base at V and 3 bases at J, leaving 4 bases unmatched. Germline V gene lookup returns CDR1 MNHEY and CDR2 SVGAGI. The CDR3 runs to 15 residues. CDR3 sequence: CASSYLTGDDYGYTF. The CDR3 nucleotides read TGTGCCAGCAGTTACTTGACAGGGGACGACTATGGCTACACCTTC.

The V and J genes are TRBV5-4 and TRBJ2-7; TRBD2 aligns across 13 bases. The germline V gene has CDR1 SGHNT and CDR2 YYREEE (reference sequence). Trimming at V came to 5 bases and at J to 0 bases, leaving 8 bases not matched to a gene. The CDR3 extends over 17 amino acids. The CDR3 DNA reads TGTGCCAGCAGTCGAGGACTAGCGGGGGCCAACTCCTACGAGCAGTACTTC. It codes for CASSRGLAGANSYEQYF. Filled out from reference TRBV5-4 and TRBJ2-7, the complete variable domain reads ETGVTQSPTHLIKTRGQQVTLRCSSQSGHNTVSWYQQALGQGPQFIFQYYREEENGRGNFPPRFSGLQFPNYSSELNVNALELDDSALYLCASSRGLAGANSYEQYFGPGTRLTVT.

V usage is TRBV5-4 and J usage is TRBJ1-6; D is unresolved. Germline V lookup: CDR1 SGHNT, CDR2 YYREEE (reference sequence). The CDR3 contains 15 residues. Trimming stripped 0 bases from V and 4 bases from J, with 8 bases between. In DNA form, the CDR3 reads TGTGCCAGCAGCTTGGTTTCTGGGTATAATTCACCCCTCCACTTT. It encodes CASSLVSGYNSPLHF.

In DNA, the CDR3 is TGTGCCAGCAGCTTAGGACTAGCGGGAGCGATAGATACGCAGTATTTT. Amino acid sequence: CASSLGLAGAIDTQYF. The gene calls are TRBV13 and TRBJ2-3; 11 nucleotides line up with TRBD2. Germline V CDR1 and CDR2: PRHDT, FYEKMQ (reference sequence). Unmatched junction bases numbered 4, after V lost 0 bases and J lost 5 bases. This CDR3 contains 16 residues.

The chain uses TRBV29-1 and TRBJ2-5; no reliable D call. Trimming removed 5 bases from V and 0 bases from J, with 13 bases in between. This CDR3 spans 14 amino acids. Germline V gene lookup returns CDR1 SQVTM and CDR2 ANQGSEA. The CDR3 is CSVTAGLHQETQYF. The DNA for the CDR3 is TGCAGCGTTACTGCCGGGCTTCACCAAGAGACCCAGTACTTC.

The chain uses TRBV7-8 and TRBJ2-3, with D unclear. The CDR3 totals 17 residues. V was pared by 0 bases and J by 4 bases, with 17 bases between. CDR1 and CDR2 from the germline V gene are SGHVS and FQNEAQ. CDR3 residues: CASSLATDFRIADTQYF. Written as DNA, the CDR3 is TGTGCCAGCAGCTTAGCGACCGATTTTAGAATAGCAGATACGCAGTATTTT.

The gene calls are TRBV28 and TRBJ1-5; the D is unclear. From germline, CDR1 is MDHEN and CDR2 SYDVKM. The V and J ends lost 5 bases and 2 bases respectively, with 13 bases between them. The CDR3 length is 15 residues. CDR3: CASSAPSEGNQPQHF. The CDR3 DNA sequence: TGTGCCAGCAGTGCCCCGAGCGAGGGCAATCAGCCCCAGCATTTT.

The chain uses TRBV4-3 and TRBJ2-2; D is uncertain. Germline V gene sequence: CDR1 LGHNA, CDR2 YSLEER. The CDR3 totals 14 residues. V was pared by 2 bases and J by 3 bases, with 7 bases between. The CDR3 nucleotides read TGCGCCAGCAGCCAAAAGCACCACACCGGGGAGCTGTTTTTT. This codes for CASSQKHHTGELFF.

This clone was seen just once. V is TRBV9 and J is TRBJ2-3; 9 nucleotides line up with TRBD1. The CDR3 has 16 residues. Germline V gene data show CDR1 as SGDLS and CDR2 as YYNGEE. The junction had 6 bases not matched to a gene; V was cut back by 4 bases and J by 0 bases. The CDR3: CASSLGTGTSTDTQYF. The CDR3 bases are TGTGCCAGCAGCCTTGGGACAGGGACTAGCACAGATACGCAGTATTTT.

DNA of the CDR3: TGTGCCAGCTCACCCCAAGCTCCAATCGCAGGAAACACCATATATTTT. This encodes CASSPQAPIAGNTIYF. This chain links TRBV18 with TRBJ1-3; D ambiguous. Germline lookup yields CDR1 KGHSH and CDR2 LQKENI. The CDR3 sequence is 16 residues long. V was cut by 3 bases and J by 4 bases, with 16 bases left in between. The full variable domain, rest sourced from reference TRBV18 and TRBJ1-3, is NAGVMQNPRHLVRRRGQEARLRCSPMKGHSHVYWYRQLPEEGLKFMVYLQKENIIDESGMPKERFSAEFPKEGPSILRIQQVVRGDSAAYFCASSPQAPIAGNTIYFGEGSWLTVV.

This clone was found once. V usage is TRBV5-1 and J usage is TRBJ2-4, with D uncertain. The ends were cut back, 2 bases at V and 7 bases at J, with 10 bases in the middle. This CDR3 contains 13 residues. From germline, CDR1 is SGHRS and CDR2 YFSETQ. CDR3 loop: CASSLEPRNIQYF. CDR3 sequence (DNA): TGCGCCAGCAGCTTAGAGCCCCGCAACATTCAGTACTTC.

This clone was observed a single time. The genes are TRBV10-3 and TRBJ1-1, with 7 bases identical to TRBD1. The V and J ends lost 4 bases and 8 bases, in that order; junction bases with no gene match: 4. This CDR3 region has 12 residues. Per the germline V gene, CDR1 is ENHRY and CDR2 is SYGVKD. This chain's CDR3 is CAISGGTAEAFF. The CDR3 DNA follows: TGTGCCATCAGTGGGGGGACAGCCGAAGCTTTCTTT.